This is a list of T cell receptor beta chains from one sample in a study of cytotoxic CD8 clonotypes in ibrutinib-treated CLL. Only in-frame clones appear in the TCRdb table, and some are missing; sequencing was by immunoSEQ multiplex PCR. The table includes roughly 250,000 clones, around three quarters detected once. The sequencing here drew on PBMCs, taken after 24 months of ibrutinib treatment. Every receptor here comes from a human donor with chronic lymphocytic leukemia. Each CDR3 is given with its conserved first and last residue. D genes are given only for firm matches. For some rows the clone size is stated as once, few or many, or as a class when expanded; others skip it.

D	size	J	V	CDR3	DNA
TRBD2	NA	TRBJ2-3	TRBV7-3	CASSAPGLAGGPRGDTQYF	TGTGCCAGCAGCGCCCCAGGACTAGCGGGAGGGCCTAGGGGAGATACGCAGTATTTT
TRBD1	NA	TRBJ1-4	TRBV15	CATSRVGRTGGKVKLFF	TGTGCCACCAGCAGAGTGGGCCGGACAGGGGGCAAGGTAAAACTGTTTTTT
NA	once	TRBJ1-3	TRBV6-5	CASRVQGPSGNTIYF	TGTGCCAGCAGGGTTCAAGGTCCCTCTGGAAACACCATATATTTT
NA	NA	TRBJ2-2	TRBV27	CASSYGKTVFF	TGTGCCAGCAGTTACGGGAAAACGGTGTTTTTT
NA	NA	TRBJ1-3	TRBV7-9	CASSLRGGSGNTIYF	TGTGCCAGCAGCTTACGTGGAGGATCTGGAAACACCATATATTTT
NA	NA	TRBJ2-1	TRBV5-4	CASSSVAIHRANEQFF	TGTGCCAGCAGCTCGGTAGCCATACACAGGGCCAATGAGCAGTTCTTC
TRBD1	NA	TRBJ1-2	TRBV15	CATSSRGQGLVNYGYTF	TGTGCCACCAGCAGTCGGGGACAGGGGCTAGTTAACTATGGCTACACCTTC
NA	once	TRBJ2-2	TRBV9	CASSVAGGLASNTGELFF	TGTGCCAGCAGCGTAGCCGGCGGATTAGCTTCGAACACCGGGGAGCTGTTTTTT
TRBD1	NA	TRBJ2-3	TRBV10-3	CAISEGQGTDTQYF	TGTGCCATCAGTGAGGGACAGGGCACAGATACGCAGTATTTT
NA	NA	TRBJ2-5	TRBV6-5	CASSYSWPPKRETQYF	TGTGCCAGCAGTTACTCGTGGCCCCCCAAACGAGAGACCCAGTACTTC
TRBD1	NA	TRBJ2-6	TRBV18	CASSPFMKGASGANVLTF	TGTGCCAGCTCACCTTTCATGAAGGGGGCCTCTGGGGCCAACGTCCTGACTTTC
TRBD2	NA	TRBJ2-5	TRBV4-1	CASSQDSLAVGETQYF	TGCGCCAGCAGCCAAGATTCGCTAGCGGTAGGGGAGACCCAGTACTTC
NA	few	TRBJ2-7	TRBV6-5	CASSPDRQSYEQYF	TGTGCCAGCAGTCCGGACAGACAAAGCTACGAGCAGTACTTC
NA	NA	TRBJ2-3	TRBV6-5	CASSYGASTDTQYF	TGTGCCAGCAGTTACGGTGCCAGCACAGATACGCAGTATTTT
NA	NA	TRBJ1-1	TRBV5-8	CASSLAPGVGAFF	TGTGCCAGCAGCTTGGCCCCGGGTGTGGGGGCTTTCTTT
TRBD1	NA	TRBJ1-2	TRBV2	CASRGQGGGEGYTF	TGTGCCAGCAGAGGACAGGGCGGTGGAGAAGGCTACACCTTC
NA	NA	TRBJ2-3	TRBV23-1	CASSRGQERVFSTDTQYF	TGCGCCAGCAGTCGTGGACAGGAGCGGGTTTTCTCCACAGATACGCAGTATTTT
NA	NA	TRBJ2-2	TRBV6-5	CASSHAVEAGELFF	TGTGCCAGCAGTCACGCTGTTGAGGCCGGGGAGCTGTTTTTT
TRBD2	NA	TRBJ2-5	TRBV19	CASRGGGRTQYF	TGTGCCAGTAGGGGCGGGGGGCGGACCCAGTACTTC
TRBD1	NA	TRBJ2-7	TRBV27	CASSPQWDSYYEQYF	TGTGCCAGCAGCCCGCAATGGGACAGTTACTACGAGCAGTACTTC
NA	NA	TRBJ1-2	TRBV21-1	CASSKGGLFYGYTF	TGTGCCAGCAGCAAAGGGGGGCTTTTCTATGGCTACACCTTC
TRBD2	NA	TRBJ2-3	TRBV28	CASSRGLAGVVDTQYF	TGTGCCAGCAGCCGGGGACTAGCGGGAGTTGTAGATACGCAGTATTTT
NA	NA	TRBJ2-1	TRBV5-4	CASRGPSENNEQFF	TGTGCCAGCAGGGGACCATCGGAGAACAATGAGCAGTTCTTC
NA	NA	TRBJ2-7	TRBV6-5	CASNRQGGLAYEQYF	TGTGCCAGCAACAGACAGGGAGGACTAGCCTACGAGCAGTACTTC
TRBD1	NA	TRBJ1-2	TRBV29-1	CSVLGTGDNYGYTF	TGCAGCGTTCTAGGGACAGGTGATAACTATGGCTACACCTTC
TRBD1	NA	TRBJ2-1	TRBV4-3	CASSQQWTGVNEQFF	TGCGCCAGCAGCCAGCAGTGGACAGGTGTCAATGAGCAGTTCTTC
TRBD2	NA	TRBJ2-1	TRBV9	CASSTRTSRTANEQFF	TGTGCCAGCAGCACCCGGACTAGTCGCACCGCCAATGAGCAGTTCTTC
NA	NA	TRBJ2-2	TRBV27	CASSAQRRVNTGELFF	TGTGCCAGCAGTGCCCAGAGGCGGGTAAACACCGGGGAGCTGTTTTTT
NA	few	TRBJ1-4	TRBV6-1	CASSEMGSTNEKLFF	TGTGCCAGCAGTGAAATGGGGTCCACTAATGAAAAACTGTTTTTT
TRBD1	NA	TRBJ2-7	TRBV6-5	CASRDPGGEQYF	TGTGCCAGCAGGGACCCAGGGGGCGAGCAGTACTTC